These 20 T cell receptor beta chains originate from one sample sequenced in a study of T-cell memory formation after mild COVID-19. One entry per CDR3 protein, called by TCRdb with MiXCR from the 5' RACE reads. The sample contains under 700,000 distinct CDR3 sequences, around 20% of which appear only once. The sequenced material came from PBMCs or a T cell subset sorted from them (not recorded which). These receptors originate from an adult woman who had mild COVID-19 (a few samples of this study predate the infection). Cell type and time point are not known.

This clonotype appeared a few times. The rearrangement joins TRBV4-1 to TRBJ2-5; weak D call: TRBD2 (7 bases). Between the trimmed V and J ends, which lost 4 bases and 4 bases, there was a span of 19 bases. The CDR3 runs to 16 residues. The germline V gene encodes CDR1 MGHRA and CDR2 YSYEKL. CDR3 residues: CASSPLGEGGGETQYF. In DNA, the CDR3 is TGCGCCAGCAGCCCCCTAGGGGAGGGAGGGGGAGAGACCCAGTACTTC.

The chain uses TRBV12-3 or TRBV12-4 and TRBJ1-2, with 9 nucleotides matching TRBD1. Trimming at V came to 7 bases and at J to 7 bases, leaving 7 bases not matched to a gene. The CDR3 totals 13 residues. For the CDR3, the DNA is TGTGCCAGCACTCCGGGACAGGGCGGTGGCTACACCTTC. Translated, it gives CASTPGQGGGYTF.

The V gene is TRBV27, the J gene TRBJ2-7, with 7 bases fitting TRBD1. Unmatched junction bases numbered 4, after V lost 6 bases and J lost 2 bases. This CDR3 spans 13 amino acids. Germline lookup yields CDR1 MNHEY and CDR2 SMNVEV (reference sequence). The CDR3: CASRLTGTYEQYF. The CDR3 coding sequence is TGTGCCAGCAGGCTGACAGGGACCTACGAGCAGTACTTC.

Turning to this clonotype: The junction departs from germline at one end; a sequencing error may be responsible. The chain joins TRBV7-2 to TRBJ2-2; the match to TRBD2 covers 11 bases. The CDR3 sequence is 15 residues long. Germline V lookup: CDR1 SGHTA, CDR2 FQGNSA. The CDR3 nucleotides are TGTGCCAGCAGCGTAGCGGGGGGGCTCACCGGGGAGCTGTTTTTT. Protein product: CASSVAGGLTGELFF. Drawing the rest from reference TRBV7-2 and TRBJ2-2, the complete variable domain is GAGVSQSPSNKVTEKGKDVELRCDPISGHTALYWYRQSLGQGLEFLIYFQGNSAPDKSGLPSDRFSAERTGGSVSTLTIQRTQQEDSAVYLCASSVAGGLTGELFFGEGSRLTVL.

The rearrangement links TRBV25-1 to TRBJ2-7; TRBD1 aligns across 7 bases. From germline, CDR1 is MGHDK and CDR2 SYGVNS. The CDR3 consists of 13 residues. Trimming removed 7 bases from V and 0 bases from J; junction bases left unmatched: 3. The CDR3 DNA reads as TGTGCCAGCAAGGGACAGAGCTCCTACGAGCAGTACTTC. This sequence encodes CASKGQSSYEQYF.

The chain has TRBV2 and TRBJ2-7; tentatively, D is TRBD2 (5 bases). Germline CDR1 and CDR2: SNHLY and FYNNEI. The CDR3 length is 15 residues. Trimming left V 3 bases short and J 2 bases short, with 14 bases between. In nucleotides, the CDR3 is TGTGCCAGCAGTGATGGCCAGCCTAGCCCCTACGAGCAGTACTTC. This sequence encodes CASSDGQPSPYEQYF.

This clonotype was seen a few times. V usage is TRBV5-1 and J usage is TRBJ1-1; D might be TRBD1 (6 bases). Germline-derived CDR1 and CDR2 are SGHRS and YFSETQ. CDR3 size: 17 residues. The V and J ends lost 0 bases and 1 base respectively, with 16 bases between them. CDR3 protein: CASSLGYRVRGNTEAFF. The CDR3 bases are TGCGCCAGCAGCTTGGGATATCGGGTCAGGGGGAACACTGAAGCTTTCTTT. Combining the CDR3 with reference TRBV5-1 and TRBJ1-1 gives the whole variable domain KAGVTQTPRYLIKTRGQQVTLSCSPISGHRSVSWYQQTPGQGLQFLFEYFSETQRNKGNFPGRFSGRQFSNSRSEMNVSTLELGDSALYLCASSLGYRVRGNTEAFFGQGTRLTVV.

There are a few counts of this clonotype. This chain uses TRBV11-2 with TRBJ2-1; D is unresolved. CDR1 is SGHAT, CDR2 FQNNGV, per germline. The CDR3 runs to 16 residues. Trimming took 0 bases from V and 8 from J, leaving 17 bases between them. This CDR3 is CASSLDKRIAQYEQFF. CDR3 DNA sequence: TGTGCCAGCAGCTTAGATAAGAGGATCGCGCAATATGAGCAGTTCTTC.

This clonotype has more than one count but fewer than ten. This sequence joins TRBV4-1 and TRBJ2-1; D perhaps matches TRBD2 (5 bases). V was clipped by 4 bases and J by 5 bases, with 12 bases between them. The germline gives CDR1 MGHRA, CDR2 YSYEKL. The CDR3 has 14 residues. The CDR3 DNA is TGCGCCAGCAGCCCGTGGGAGCCCCACAATGAGCAGTTCTTC. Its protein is CASSPWEPHNEQFF.

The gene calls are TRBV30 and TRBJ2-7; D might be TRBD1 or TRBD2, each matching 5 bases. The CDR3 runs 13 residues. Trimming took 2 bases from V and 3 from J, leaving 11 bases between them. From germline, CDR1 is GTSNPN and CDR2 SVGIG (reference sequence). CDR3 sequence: CAWSQGVNYEQYF. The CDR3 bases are TGTGCCTGGAGTCAGGGAGTGAACTACGAGCAGTACTTC.

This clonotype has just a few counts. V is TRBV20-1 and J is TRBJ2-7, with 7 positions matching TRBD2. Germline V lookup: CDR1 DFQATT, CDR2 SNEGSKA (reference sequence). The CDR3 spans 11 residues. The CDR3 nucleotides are TGCAGCGGGGGAGGGTCCTACGAGCAGTACTTC. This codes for CSGGGSYEQYF.

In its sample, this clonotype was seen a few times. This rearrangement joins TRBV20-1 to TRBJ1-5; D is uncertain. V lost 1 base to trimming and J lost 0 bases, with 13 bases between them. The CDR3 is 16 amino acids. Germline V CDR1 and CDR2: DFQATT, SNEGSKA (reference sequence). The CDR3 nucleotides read TGCAGTGCTAGAGTTTGGGCCACGTATAGCAATCAGCCCCAGCATTTT. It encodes CSARVWATYSNQPQHF.

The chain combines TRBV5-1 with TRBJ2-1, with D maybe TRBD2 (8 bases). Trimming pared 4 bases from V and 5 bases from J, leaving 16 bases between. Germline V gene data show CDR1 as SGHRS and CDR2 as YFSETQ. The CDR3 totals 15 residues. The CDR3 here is CASSHGRGLDNEQFF. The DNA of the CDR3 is TGCGCCAGCAGCCACGGGAGGGGGCTGGACAATGAGCAGTTCTTC. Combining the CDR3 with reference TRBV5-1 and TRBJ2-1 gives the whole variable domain KAGVTQTPRYLIKTRGQQVTLSCSPISGHRSVSWYQQTPGQGLQFLFEYFSETQRNKGNFPGRFSGRQFSNSRSEMNVSTLELGDSALYLCASSHGRGLDNEQFFGPGTRLTVL.

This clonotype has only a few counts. The CDR3 nucleotides read TGTGCCAGTAGTATGAGTCCGGTCTACGAGCAGTACTTC. Translating gives CASSMSPVYEQYF. The chain employs TRBV19 and TRBJ2-7; D gene ambiguous. Per germline, CDR1 LNHDA and CDR2 SQIVND (reference sequence). The CDR3 is made up of 13 amino acids. The V and J ends lost 3 bases and 3 bases respectively, with 9 bases between them.

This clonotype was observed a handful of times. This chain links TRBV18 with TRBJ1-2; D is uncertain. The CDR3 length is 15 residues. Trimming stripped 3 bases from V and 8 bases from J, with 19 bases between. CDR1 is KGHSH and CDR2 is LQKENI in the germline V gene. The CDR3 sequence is CASSPPRATGPGYTF. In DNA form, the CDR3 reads TGTGCCAGCTCACCCCCTCGAGCTACCGGGCCGGGCTACACCTTC.

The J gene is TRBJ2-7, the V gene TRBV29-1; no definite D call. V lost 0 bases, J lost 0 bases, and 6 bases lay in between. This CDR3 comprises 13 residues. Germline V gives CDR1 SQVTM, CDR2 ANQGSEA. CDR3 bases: TGCAGCGTTGAAGAAATAGGCTCCTACGAGCAGTACTTC. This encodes CSVEEIGSYEQYF.

The CDR3 spells CASSQDWQGFNEQFF. DNA of the CDR3: TGCGCCAGCAGCCAAGACTGGCAGGGTTTCAATGAGCAGTTCTTC. This chain joins TRBV4-3 and TRBJ2-1, with a tentative D call TRBD1 (5 bases). This CDR3 comprises 15 residues. CDR1 is LGHNA, CDR2 YSLEER, per germline. Trimming shortened V by 0 bases and J by 6 bases, and 12 bases separated the two germline ends.

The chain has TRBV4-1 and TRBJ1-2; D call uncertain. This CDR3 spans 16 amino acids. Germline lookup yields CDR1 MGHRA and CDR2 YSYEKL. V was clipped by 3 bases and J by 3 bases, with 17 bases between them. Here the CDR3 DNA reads TGCGCCAGCAGCCATCCCCCGACGGGGAGGGACTATGGCTACACCTTC. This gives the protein CASSHPPTGRDYGYTF.

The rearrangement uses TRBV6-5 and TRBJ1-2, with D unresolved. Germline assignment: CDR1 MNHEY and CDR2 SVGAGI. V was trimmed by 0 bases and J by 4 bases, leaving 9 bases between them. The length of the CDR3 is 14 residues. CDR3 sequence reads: CASSYSVPSYGYTF. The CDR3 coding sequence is TGTGCCAGCAGTTACTCGGTTCCGTCCTATGGCTACACCTTC.

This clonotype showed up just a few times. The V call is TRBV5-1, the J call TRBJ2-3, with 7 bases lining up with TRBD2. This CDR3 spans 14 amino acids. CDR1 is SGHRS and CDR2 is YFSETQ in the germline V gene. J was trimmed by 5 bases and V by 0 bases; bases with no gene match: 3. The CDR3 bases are TGCGCCAGCAGCTTGGTGGCGGGAGTAGATACGCAGTATTTT. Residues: CASSLVAGVDTQYF.